This is a list of T cell receptor delta chains from one sample in a study of gamma-delta T cells after stem cell transplantation. TCRdb re-processed the RT-PCR reads via CATT. Of approximately 3,000 delta-chain clones listed, about 5% were seen once; the top ten hold around a third. Sequenced material: gamma-delta T cells. Receptors were obtained from a human donor. It is not recorded whose cells these are; they may come from a transplant donor. Both conserved end residues are part of each CDR3. D genes are given only for firm matches. Part of the rows lack a size; the others show once, few, many or a class for expanded clones.

clone size: NA
V gene: TRDV2
D gene: TRDD3
J gene: TRDJ1
CDR3 protein: CACDTAATWQITGGFRTDKLIF
CDR3 DNA: TGTGCCTGTGACACCGCTGCTACGTGGCAAATTACTGGGGGATTTCGCACCGATAAACTCATCTTT

clone size: NA
V gene: TRDV2
D gene: TRDD3
J gene: TRDJ1
CDR3 protein: CACDPILGDTRRSENKLIF
CDR3 DNA: TGTGCCTGTGACCCTATACTGGGGGACACCAGGAGGTCTGAGAATAAACTCATCTTT

clone size: few
V gene: TRDV2
D gene: TRDD3
J gene: TRDJ3
CDR3 protein: CACDINTGGYLPSWDTRQMFF
CDR3 DNA: TGTGCCTGTGACATCAATACTGGGGGATACTTACCGTCCTGGGACACCCGACAGATGTTTTTC

clone size: few
V gene: TRDV1
D gene: NA
J gene: TRDJ1
CDR3 protein: CALGLGASSPLGVGTDKLIF
CDR3 DNA: TGTGCTCTTGGGCTAGGAGCTTCCTCGCCTTTGGGGGTAGGCACCGATAAACTCATCTTT

clone size: medium-sized
V gene: TRDV2
D gene: TRDD3
J gene: TRDJ3
CDR3 protein: CACDTVSGGYASGSWDTRQMFF
CDR3 DNA: TGTGCCTGTGACACCGTGTCTGGGGGATACGCTTCAGGCTCCTGGGACACCCGACAGATGTTTTTC

clone size: medium-sized
V gene: TRDV2
D gene: TRDD3
J gene: TRDJ3
CDR3 protein: CACDNTGGYTPSWDTRQMFF
CDR3 DNA: TGTGCCTGTGACAATACTGGGGGATACACTCCATCCTGGGACACCCGACAGATGTTTTTC

clone size: NA
V gene: TRDV2
D gene: NA
J gene: TRDJ1
CDR3 protein: CACDTISGRLTDKLIF
CDR3 DNA: TGTGCCTGTGACACCATTTCTGGGCGATTAACCGATAAACTCATCTTT

clone size: large
V gene: TRDV2
D gene: NA
J gene: TRDJ1
CDR3 protein: CACDTVTRGYTDKLIF
CDR3 DNA: TGTGCCTGTGACACCGTGACGAGGGGGTACACCGATAAACTCATCTTT

clone size: NA
V gene: TRDV2
D gene: TRDD3
J gene: TRDJ1
CDR3 protein: CACDTVGDPRPYTDKLIF
CDR3 DNA: TGTGCCTGTGACACGGTGGGGGACCCTCGACCCTACACCGATAAACTCATCTTT

clone size: medium-sized
V gene: TRDV2
D gene: TRDD3
J gene: TRDJ1
CDR3 protein: CACDTISGGLRPSASDKLIF
CDR3 DNA: TGTGCCTGTGACACTATATCTGGGGGCCTTCGTCCCTCGGCCTCCGATAAACTCATCTTT

clone size: NA
V gene: TRDV2
D gene: TRDD3
J gene: TRDJ1
CDR3 protein: CACDPVLGDTSITYTDNLIF
CDR3 DNA: TGTGCCTGTGACCCCGTTCTGGGGGATACTTCCATAACGTACACTGATAACCTCATCTTT

clone size: NA
V gene: TRDV2
D gene: TRDD3
J gene: TRDJ1
CDR3 protein: CACDTVGVGDTLSDKLIF
CDR3 DNA: TGTGCCTGTGACACCGTTGGGGTGGGGGATACTCTCTCCGATAAACTCATCTTT

clone size: large
V gene: TRDV2
D gene: TRDD3
J gene: TRDJ1
CDR3 protein: CACDAVLGDTQNTDKLIF
CDR3 DNA: TGTGCCTGTGACGCCGTACTGGGGGATACCCAAAACACCGATAAACTCATCTTT

clone size: medium-sized
V gene: TRDV2
D gene: TRDD3
J gene: TRDJ3
CDR3 protein: CACDSNWGILSSWDTRQMFF
CDR3 DNA: TGTGCCTGTGACAGTAACTGGGGGATACTGAGCTCCTGGGACACCCGACAGATGTTTTTC

clone size: medium-sized
V gene: TRDV2
D gene: TRDD3
J gene: TRDJ1
CDR3 protein: CACDTIPTGGIDTDKLIF
CDR3 DNA: TGTGCCTGTGACACTATCCCCACCGGGGGGATCGACACCGATAAACTCATCTTT

clone size: medium-sized
V gene: TRDV2
D gene: TRDD3
J gene: TRDJ1
CDR3 protein: CACDPVLGDRGNTDKLIF
CDR3 DNA: TGTGCCTGTGACCCCGTACTGGGGGACCGTGGGAACACCGATAAACTCATCTTT

clone size: NA
V gene: TRDV2
D gene: TRDD3
J gene: TRDJ1
CDR3 protein: CACDILGDTQTDKLIF
CDR3 DNA: TGTGCCTGTGACATACTGGGGGATACGCAAACCGATAAACTCATCTTT